The T cell receptor beta chain described here comes from a study of CD8 T cells in Susac syndrome. Study-wide results and caveats: The authors acknowledged that the study's TCR sequencing and HLA analysis involved relatively few individuals.

Regarding this clonotype: What it binds is not known.

After extraction with the RNeasy kit, about 0.5 to 1 ug of the RNA was reverse transcribed using random hexamers. Across 54 Vbeta and 13 Jbeta, TCR beta CDR3 was amplified with immunoSEQ multiplex PCR. TCRdb independently ran MiXCR on the immunoSEQ multiplex PCR reads; one entry per CDR3 protein. The table includes 200,000 to 250,000 distinct CDR3 sequences, approximately 95% detected once. The ends lost 1 base at V and 9 bases at J; junction bases unmatched: 3. Germline loops: CDR1 LGHDT, CDR2 YNNKEL (reference sequence). The CDR3 is made up of 13 amino acids. The multiple sclerosis control group consisted of treatment-naive patients whose relapsing-remitting disease, which was either stable or active, fulfilled revised McDonald criteria. Negative magnetic isolation gave CD8+ and CD4+ cells; FACS enriched CD8+ TEMRA.

The rearrangement uses TRBV3-1 and TRBJ2-1; 7 bases line up with TRBD2. The source is a human donor with multiple sclerosis. Material: CD4+ T cells from PBMCs. CDR3 residues: CASSQVREGEQFF. The CDR3 DNA is TGTGCCAGCAGCCAAGTCAGGGAGGGTGAGCAGTTCTTC.